The present entry profiles one T cell receptor beta chain with its context. PCR was performed a second time for about 6 to 12 cycles using a sample-barcoded 5' primer and a J-beta primer mix. From the 5' RACE reads, TCRdb called clonotypes with MiXCR, one entry per CDR3 protein. The sample holds roughly 800,000 distinct CDR3 sequences; about 37% are singletons and the top ten take 10% to 15%. The data were taken from a study of blood T cells in healthy people across ages. This receptor was identified in a man younger than 35 in good health. The sample consisted of blood.

The CDR3 DNA is TGTGCCAGCAGTTGGACTAGCGGGGGCCCCCCAGATACGCAGTATTTT. This codes for CASSWTSGGPPDTQYF. This rearrangement joins TRBV6-2 or TRBV6-3 to TRBJ2-3; TRBD2 matches 13 bases. Per germline, CDR1 MNHEY and CDR2 SVGEGT. This CDR3 comprises 16 residues. The V segment lost 4 bases and the J segment 4 bases; nucleotides outside the gene matches: 5.